This T cell receptor (beta chain) was identified in a study of technical replicates of blood from a handful of donors (dated by TCRdb to between 2016 and 2019). As regards this clone: The antigen it recognizes is unknown. It has no much larger one-base neighbor in the sample; base qualities were not kept.

The CDR3 holds 15 amino acids from the cysteine to the phenylalanine. The read is trimmed to its CDR3 DNA, 45 bases read in frame from base 1. Unmatched junction bases come to 2, with V trimmed by 1 base and J by 3 bases. In the germline V gene, CDR1 corresponds to LGHNA and CDR2 to YNFKEQ. The library was prepared using the immunoSEQ multiplex PCR assay. The clones in this table, taken by TCRdb from immuneACCESS, are in-frame only. Not every clone is retained; where verified, under half of the shortfall comes from an unresolved V gene, and the cause of the rest is unknown. The sample has some 63,000 clones on record, around nine tenths of them singletons. Of the sample, roughly 5% falls within the top ten clones.

What was sequenced was PBMCs. This receptor was obtained from a human donor in good health. Some clones in this sample may be carry-over from other donors' samples. The chain is assembled from TRBV4-2 and TRBJ2-3, with 9 bases aligning to TRBD2. The CDR3 protein sequence reads: CASSQGGLATDTQYF. The DNA sequence is given as TGTGCCAGCAGCCAAGGCGGACTAGCGACAGATACGCAGTATTTT.